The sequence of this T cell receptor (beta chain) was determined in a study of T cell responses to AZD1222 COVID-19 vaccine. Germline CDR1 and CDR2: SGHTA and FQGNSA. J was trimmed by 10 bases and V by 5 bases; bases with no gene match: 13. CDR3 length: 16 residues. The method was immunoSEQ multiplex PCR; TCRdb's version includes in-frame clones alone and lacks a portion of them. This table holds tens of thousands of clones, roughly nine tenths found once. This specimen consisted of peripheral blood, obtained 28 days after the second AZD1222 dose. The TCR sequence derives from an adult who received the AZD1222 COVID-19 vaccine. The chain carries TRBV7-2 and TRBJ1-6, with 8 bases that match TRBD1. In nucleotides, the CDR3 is TGTGCCAGCAGCCATAACCCCGGGACAGGTATCTCACCCCTCCACTTT. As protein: CASSHNPGTGISPLHF.